The present T cell receptor beta chain was sequenced within a study of PD-L1 blockade in urothelial cancer. The V end lost 1 base, the J end lost 3 bases, and 7 bases lay between the germline ends. The CDR3 loop spans 15 amino acids. Germline CDR1 is SGHTA and CDR2 is FQGTGA. Whole-study findings and limits: The study found that durable-benefit patients expanded tumor-associated blood clones more at 3 weeks.

What went into each PCR as a spike was synthetic TCR analog templates. Generated by immunoSEQ multiplex PCR, the TCRdb table keeps only in-frame clones and is missing some. The sample has just over 50,000 clones; approximately 83% are singletons. This clone appeared a single time. Its antigen remains unknown. The sequencing used PBMCs, collected around atezolizumab (anti-PD-L1) treatment. The source is a man aged 60-69 years with urothelial cancer. The rearrangement uses TRBV7-3 and TRBJ2-6, with D uncertain. As DNA, the CDR3 is TGTGCCAGCAGCTTAATCGCAGGTGGGGCCAACGTCCTGACTTTC. It specifies CASSLIAGGANVLTF.